This TCR beta chain was obtained from a study of human T cells and chemical hapten exposure. Study information: DPC at 2% was the sensitizing agent, placed on roughly 2 cm by roughly 2 cm of upper inner arm skin.

Time point here: pre-sensitization, week 0. The treatment was: therapeutic diphenylcyclopropenone sensitization with weekly scalp DPC. Patients had alopecia, were aged 18 to 70, and were not pregnant. There are 15 residues in the CDR3. V was clipped by 0 bases and J by 2 bases, with 10 bases between them. CDR1 LGHNA and CDR2 YNFKEQ come from the germline V gene. In this sample, this clonotype turned up a few times. Unique molecular identifiers were attached to individual cDNA molecules during library preparation. TCRdb called the RACE reads again in MiXCR, with one record for every CDR3 protein. The sample gives 50,000 to 65,000 distinct CDR3 sequences, approximately 9.8% of which show up once; around 15% is in the top ten.

The chain is built from TRBV4-2 and TRBJ2-5; no clear D gene. The TCR was taken from a woman between 35 and 50 years old with alopecia areata. Some clones in this sample may be carry-over from other donors' samples. The specimen was whole blood, collected in connection with sensitization to the hapten diphenylcyclopropenone (DPC). DNA of the CDR3: TGTGCCAGCAGCCAAGATTGGTTGCCGCAAGAGACCCAGTACTTC. Translation gives CASSQDWLPQETQYF.